The source of this T cell receptor (beta chain) is a study of blood T cell repertoires in COVID-19. Study in general: Samples of COVID-19 (acute and convalescent) were obtained from the United States, Italy and Spain.

How the authors handled the data: Researchers report that nucleated cell counts were estimated from reference gene primer amplification. Sequencing used immunoSEQ multiplex PCR; TCRdb keeps in-frame clones, though not all of them. V, J and clone size are taken as reported in that table, and D and trimming were inferred from the DNA itself. The table shows 300,000 to 400,000 clones, with about 90% occurring only once. The CDR3 runs to 13 residues. Germline CDR1 and CDR2: MGHDK and SYGVNS. The germline V and J ends were trimmed by 5 bases and 6 bases, with 13 bases remaining between them. This TCR was sampled from a woman aged 50 to 60 with COVID-19, enrolled during active disease. The chain recombines TRBV25-1 with TRBJ1-2; no definite D call. Input material: peripheral blood. CDR3 DNA sequence: TGTGCCAGCAGTCAAGCCAGGATCGATGGCTACACCTTC. Amino acids: CASSQARIDGYTF.